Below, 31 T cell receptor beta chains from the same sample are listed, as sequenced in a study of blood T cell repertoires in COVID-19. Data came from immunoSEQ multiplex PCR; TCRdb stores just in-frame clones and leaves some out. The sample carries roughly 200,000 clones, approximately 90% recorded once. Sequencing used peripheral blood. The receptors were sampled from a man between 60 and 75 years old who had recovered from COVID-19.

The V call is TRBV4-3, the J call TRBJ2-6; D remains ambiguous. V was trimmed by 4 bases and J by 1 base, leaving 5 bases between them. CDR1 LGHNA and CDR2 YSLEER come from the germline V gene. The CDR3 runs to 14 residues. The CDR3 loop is CASSLSSGANVLTF. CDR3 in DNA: TGCGCCAGCAGCCTCAGTTCTGGGGCCAACGTCCTGACTTTC.

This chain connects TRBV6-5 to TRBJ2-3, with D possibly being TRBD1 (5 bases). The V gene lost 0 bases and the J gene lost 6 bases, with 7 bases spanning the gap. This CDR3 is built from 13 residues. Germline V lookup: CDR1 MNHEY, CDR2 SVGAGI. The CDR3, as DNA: TGTGCCAGCAGTTACTCACAGGTGGATACGCAGTATTTT. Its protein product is CASSYSQVDTQYF.

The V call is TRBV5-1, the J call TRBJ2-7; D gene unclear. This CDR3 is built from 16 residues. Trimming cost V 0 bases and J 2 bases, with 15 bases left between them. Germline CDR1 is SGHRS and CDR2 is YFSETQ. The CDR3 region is CASSLASNLVTYEQYF. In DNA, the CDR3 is TGCGCCAGCAGCTTGGCGAGCAACCTAGTCACCTACGAGCAGTACTTC. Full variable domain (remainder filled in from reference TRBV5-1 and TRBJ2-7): KAGVTQTPRYLIKTRGQQVTLSCSPISGHRSVSWYQQTPGQGLQFLFEYFSETQRNKGNFPGRFSGRQFSNSRSEMNVSTLELGDSALYLCASSLASNLVTYEQYFGPGTRLTVT.

The CDR3 loop is CASSPDRERGAFF. The CDR3 coding sequence is TGTGCCAGCAGCCCAGACAGAGAAAGAGGAGCTTTCTTT. The chain uses TRBV21-1 and TRBJ1-1; the table's TRBD1 call for D was not verified on the DNA. TRBV21-1 is annotated as a pseudogene. CDR3 size: 13 residues.

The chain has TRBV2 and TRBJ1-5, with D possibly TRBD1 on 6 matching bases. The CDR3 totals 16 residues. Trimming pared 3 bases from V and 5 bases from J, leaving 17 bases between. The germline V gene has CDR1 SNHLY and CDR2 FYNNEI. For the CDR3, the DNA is TGTGCCAGCAGTGAGAATATTAGAGGGGGTCATCAGCCCCAGCATTTT. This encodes CASSENIRGGHQPQHF.

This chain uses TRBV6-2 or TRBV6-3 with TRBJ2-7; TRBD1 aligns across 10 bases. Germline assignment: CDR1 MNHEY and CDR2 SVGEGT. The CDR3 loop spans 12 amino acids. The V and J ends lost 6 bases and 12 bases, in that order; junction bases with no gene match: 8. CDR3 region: CASSLNWDRGYF. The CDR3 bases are TGTGCCAGCAGCCTAAATTGGGACAGGGGGTACTTC.

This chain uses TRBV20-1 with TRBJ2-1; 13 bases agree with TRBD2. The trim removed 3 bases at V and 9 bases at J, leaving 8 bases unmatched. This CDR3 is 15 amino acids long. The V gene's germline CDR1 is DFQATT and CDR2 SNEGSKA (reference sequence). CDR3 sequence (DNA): TGCAGTGCTAGTAGGACTAGCGGGAGCAACGGTGAGCAGTTCTTC. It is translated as CSASRTSGSNGEQFF.

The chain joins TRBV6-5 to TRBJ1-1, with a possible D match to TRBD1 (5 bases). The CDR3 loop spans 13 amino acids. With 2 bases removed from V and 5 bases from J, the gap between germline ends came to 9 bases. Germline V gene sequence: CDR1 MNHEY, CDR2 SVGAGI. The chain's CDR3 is CASSYAGRTEAFF. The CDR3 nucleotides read TGTGCCAGCAGTTACGCAGGGCGGACTGAAGCTTTCTTT.

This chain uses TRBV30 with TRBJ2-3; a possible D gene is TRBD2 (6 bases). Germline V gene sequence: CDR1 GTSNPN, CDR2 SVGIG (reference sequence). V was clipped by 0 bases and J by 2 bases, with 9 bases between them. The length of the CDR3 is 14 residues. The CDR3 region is CAWSVGGNTDTQYF. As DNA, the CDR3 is TGTGCCTGGAGTGTCGGCGGGAACACAGATACGCAGTATTTT.

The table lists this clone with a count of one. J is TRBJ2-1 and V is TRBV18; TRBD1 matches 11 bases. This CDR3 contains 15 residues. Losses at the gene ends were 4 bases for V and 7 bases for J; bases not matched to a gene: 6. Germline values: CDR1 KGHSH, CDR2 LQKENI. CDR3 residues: CASSLGQGGLNEQFF. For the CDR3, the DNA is TGTGCCAGCTCACTGGGACAGGGGGGTTTAAATGAGCAGTTCTTC.

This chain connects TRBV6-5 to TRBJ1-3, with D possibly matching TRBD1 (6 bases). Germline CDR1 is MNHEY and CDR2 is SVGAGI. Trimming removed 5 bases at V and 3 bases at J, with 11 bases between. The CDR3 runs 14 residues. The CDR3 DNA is TGTGCCAGCAGTATTACAGGGATTGGAAACACCATATATTTT. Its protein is CASSITGIGNTIYF.

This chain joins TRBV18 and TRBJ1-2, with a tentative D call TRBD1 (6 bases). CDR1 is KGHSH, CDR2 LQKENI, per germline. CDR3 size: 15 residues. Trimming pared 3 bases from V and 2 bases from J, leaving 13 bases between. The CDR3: CASSPERTVNYGYTF. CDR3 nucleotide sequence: TGTGCCAGCTCACCGGAACGGACAGTAAACTATGGCTACACCTTC.

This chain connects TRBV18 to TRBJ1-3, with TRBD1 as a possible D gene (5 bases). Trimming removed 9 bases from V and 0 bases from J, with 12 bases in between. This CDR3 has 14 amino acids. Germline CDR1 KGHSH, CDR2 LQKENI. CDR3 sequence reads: CASSTGYSGNTIYF. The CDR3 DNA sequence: TGTGCCAGTTCTACAGGTTACTCTGGAAACACCATATATTTT.

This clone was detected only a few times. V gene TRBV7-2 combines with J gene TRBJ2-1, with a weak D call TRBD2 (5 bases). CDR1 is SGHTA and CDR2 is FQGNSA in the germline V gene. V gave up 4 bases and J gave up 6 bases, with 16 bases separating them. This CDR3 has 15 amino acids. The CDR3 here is CASSSRLGSSNEQFF. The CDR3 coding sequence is TGTGCCAGCAGCTCCCGCCTGGGGAGCAGCAATGAGCAGTTCTTC. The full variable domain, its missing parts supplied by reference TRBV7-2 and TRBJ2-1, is GAGVSQSPSNKVTEKGKDVELRCDPISGHTALYWYRQSLGQGLEFLIYFQGNSAPDKSGLPSDRFSAERTGGSVSTLTIQRTQQEDSAVYLCASSSRLGSSNEQFFGPGTRLTVL.

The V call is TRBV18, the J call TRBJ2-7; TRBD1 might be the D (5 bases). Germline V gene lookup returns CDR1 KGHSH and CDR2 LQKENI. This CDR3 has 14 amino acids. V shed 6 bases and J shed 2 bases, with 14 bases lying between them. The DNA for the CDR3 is TGTGCCAGCTCGCCCAAAGGGGTCACCTACGAGCAGTACTTC. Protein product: CASSPKGVTYEQYF.

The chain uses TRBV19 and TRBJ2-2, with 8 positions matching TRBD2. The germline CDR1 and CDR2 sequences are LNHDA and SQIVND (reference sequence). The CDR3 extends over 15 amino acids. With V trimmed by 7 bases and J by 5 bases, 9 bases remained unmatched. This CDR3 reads CASTRLRGATGELFF. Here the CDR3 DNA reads TGTGCCAGTACCCGCTTGCGGGGGGCTACCGGGGAGCTGTTTTTT.

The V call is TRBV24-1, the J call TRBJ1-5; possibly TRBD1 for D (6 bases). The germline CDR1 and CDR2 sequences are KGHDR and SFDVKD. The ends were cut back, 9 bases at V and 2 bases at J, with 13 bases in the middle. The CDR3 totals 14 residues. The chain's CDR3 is CATQKGGRNQPQHF. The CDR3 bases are TGTGCCACCCAAAAAGGGGGTCGCAATCAGCCCCAGCATTTT.

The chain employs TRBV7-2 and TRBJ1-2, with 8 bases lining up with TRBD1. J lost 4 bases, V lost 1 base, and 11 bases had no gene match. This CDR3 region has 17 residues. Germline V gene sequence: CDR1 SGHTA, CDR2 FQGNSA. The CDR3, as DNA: TGTGCCAGCAGCTTAGAGGGCAGTACAGGGGGGTTCTATGGCTACACCTTC. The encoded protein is CASSLEGSTGGFYGYTF.

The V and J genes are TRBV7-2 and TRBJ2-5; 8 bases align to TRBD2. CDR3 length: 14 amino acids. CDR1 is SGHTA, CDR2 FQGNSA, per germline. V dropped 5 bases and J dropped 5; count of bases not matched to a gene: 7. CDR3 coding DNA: TGTGCCAGCAGCCCCCGGGGGGGCCTGGAGACCCAGTACTTC. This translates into CASSPRGGLETQYF.

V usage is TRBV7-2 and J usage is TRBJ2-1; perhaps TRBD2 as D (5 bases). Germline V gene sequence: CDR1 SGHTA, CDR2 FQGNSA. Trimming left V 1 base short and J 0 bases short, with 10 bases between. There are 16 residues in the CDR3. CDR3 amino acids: CASSLVAGTSYNEQFF. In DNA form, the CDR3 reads TGTGCCAGCAGCTTAGTGGCGGGTACCTCCTACAATGAGCAGTTCTTC. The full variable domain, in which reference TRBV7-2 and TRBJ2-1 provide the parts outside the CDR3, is GAGVSQSPSNKVTEKGKDVELRCDPISGHTALYWYRQSLGQGLEFLIYFQGNSAPDKSGLPSDRFSAERTGGSVSTLTIQRTQQEDSAVYLCASSLVAGTSYNEQFFGPGTRLTVL.

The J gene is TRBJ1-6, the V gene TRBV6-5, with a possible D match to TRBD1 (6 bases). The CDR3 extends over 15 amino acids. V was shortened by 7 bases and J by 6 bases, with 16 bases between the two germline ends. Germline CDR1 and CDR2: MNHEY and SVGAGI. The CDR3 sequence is CASTPRTVPNSPLHF. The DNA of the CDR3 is TGTGCCAGCACTCCCAGGACAGTCCCTAATTCACCCCTCCACTTT.

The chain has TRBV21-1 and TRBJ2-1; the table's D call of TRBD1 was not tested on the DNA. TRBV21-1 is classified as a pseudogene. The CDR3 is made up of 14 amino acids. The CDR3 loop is CASKTRGSDNEQFF. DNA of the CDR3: TGTGCCAGCAAAACAAGGGGCTCGGACAATGAGCAGTTCTTC.

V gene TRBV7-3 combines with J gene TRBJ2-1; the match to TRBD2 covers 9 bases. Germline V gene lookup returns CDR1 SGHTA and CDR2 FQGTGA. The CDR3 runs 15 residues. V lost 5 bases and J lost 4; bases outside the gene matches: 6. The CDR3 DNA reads TGTGCCAGCAGCCCTTTAGCGGGAGTTTACAATGAGCAGTTCTTC. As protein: CASSPLAGVYNEQFF.

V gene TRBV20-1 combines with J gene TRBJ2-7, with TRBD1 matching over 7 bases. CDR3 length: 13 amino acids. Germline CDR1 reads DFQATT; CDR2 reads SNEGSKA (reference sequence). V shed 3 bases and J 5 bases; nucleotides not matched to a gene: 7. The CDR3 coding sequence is TGCAGTGCTAGTGGACAGGTGGGAAACGAGCAGTACTTC. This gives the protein CSASGQVGNEQYF.

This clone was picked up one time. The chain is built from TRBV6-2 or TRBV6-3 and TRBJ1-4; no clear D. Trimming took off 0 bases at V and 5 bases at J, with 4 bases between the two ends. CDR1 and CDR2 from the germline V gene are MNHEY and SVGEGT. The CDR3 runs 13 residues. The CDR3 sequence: CASSYSENEKLFF. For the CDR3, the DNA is TGTGCCAGCAGTTACTCGGAGAATGAAAAACTGTTTTTT.

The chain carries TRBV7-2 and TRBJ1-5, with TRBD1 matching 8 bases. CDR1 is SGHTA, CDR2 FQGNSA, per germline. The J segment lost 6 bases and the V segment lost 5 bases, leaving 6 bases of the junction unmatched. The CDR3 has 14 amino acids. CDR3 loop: CASSSGQGRQPQHF. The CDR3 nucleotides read TGTGCCAGCAGCAGCGGACAGGGACGTCAGCCCCAGCATTTT.

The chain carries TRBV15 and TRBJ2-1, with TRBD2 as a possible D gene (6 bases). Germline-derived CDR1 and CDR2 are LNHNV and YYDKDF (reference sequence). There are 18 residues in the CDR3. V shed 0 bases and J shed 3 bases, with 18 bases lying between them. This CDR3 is CATSRDYPDSGDYNEQFF. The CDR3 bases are TGTGCCACCAGCAGAGATTACCCCGATAGCGGTGACTACAATGAGCAGTTCTTC.

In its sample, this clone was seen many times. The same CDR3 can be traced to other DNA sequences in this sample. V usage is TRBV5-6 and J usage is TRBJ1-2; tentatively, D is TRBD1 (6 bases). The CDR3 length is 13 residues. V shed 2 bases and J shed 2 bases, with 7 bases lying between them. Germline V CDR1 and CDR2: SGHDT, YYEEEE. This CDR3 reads CASSLQGNYGYTF. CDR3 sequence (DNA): TGTGCCAGCAGCTTACAGGGCAACTATGGCTACACCTTC. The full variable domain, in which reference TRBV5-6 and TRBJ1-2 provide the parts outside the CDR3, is DAGVTQSPTHLIKTRGQQVTLRCSPKSGHDTVSWYQQALGQGPQFIFQYYEEEERQRGNFPDRFSGHQFPNYSSELNVNALLLGDSALYLCASSLQGNYGYTFGSGTRLTVV.

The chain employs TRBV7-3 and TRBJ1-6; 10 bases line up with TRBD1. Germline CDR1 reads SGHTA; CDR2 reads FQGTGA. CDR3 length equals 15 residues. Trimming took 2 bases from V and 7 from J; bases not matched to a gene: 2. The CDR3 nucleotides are TGTGCCAGCAGCTTAGGACAGGGGGGAAATTCACCCCTCCACTTT. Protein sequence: CASSLGQGGNSPLHF.

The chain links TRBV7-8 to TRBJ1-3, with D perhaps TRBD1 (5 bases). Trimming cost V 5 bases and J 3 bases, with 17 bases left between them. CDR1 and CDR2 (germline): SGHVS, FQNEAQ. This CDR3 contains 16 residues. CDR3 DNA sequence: TGTGCCAGCAGCCGGCCGGGGGGGATTTTTGGAAACACCATATATTTT. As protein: CASSRPGGIFGNTIYF.

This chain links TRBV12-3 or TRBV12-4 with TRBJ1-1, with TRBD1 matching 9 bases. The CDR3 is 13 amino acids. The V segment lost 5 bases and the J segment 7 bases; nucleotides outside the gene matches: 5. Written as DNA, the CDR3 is TGTGCCAGCAGTCCCCAGACAGGGGGTGAAGCTTTCTTT. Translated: CASSPQTGGEAFF.